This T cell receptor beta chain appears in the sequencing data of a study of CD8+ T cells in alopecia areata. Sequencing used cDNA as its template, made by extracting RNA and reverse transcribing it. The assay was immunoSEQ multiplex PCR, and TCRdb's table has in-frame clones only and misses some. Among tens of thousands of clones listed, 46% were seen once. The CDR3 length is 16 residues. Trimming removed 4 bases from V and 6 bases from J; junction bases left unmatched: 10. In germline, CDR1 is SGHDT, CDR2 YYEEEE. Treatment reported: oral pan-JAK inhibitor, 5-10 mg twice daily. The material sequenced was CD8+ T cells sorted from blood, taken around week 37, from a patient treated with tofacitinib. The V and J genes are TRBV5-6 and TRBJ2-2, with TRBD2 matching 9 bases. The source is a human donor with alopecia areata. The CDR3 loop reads CASSAFGTSLSGELFF. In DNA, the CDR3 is TGTGCCAGCAGCGCGTTTGGGACTAGCCTCTCCGGGGAGCTGTTTTTT.